Below are 23 T cell receptor beta chains sequenced from a single sample in a study of cytomegalovirus exposure and HLA in healthy donors (dated by TCRdb to between 2016 and 2019). The receptor library was made with the immunoSEQ multiplex PCR assay. A mixture of 60 forward primers for TCR Vbeta segments and 13 reverse primers for TCR Jbeta segments was used in the multiplex PCR. This is the immuneACCESS table as TCRdb keeps it, with only in-frame sequences that have V and J called. A part of the clones is gone; compared with another copy, unresolved V genes explain less than half, and the rest is unexplained. The sample table contains approximately 110,000 clones; only one count was recorded for about 83% of them. The ten largest make up roughly 4.9% of the sample. The source material was PBMCs. These receptors were taken from a female donor in good health and CMV-seropositive.

This chain links TRBV27 with TRBJ2-7; 7 nucleotides agree with TRBD1. Germline V gene sequence: CDR1 MNHEY, CDR2 SMNVEV (reference sequence). The CDR3 totals 15 residues. V lost 2 bases and J lost 1; bases outside the gene matches: 5. CDR3 protein: CASSLAQGKSYEQYF. For the CDR3, the DNA is TGTGCCAGCAGTTTAGCACAGGGGAAATCCTACGAGCAGTACTTC.

J is TRBJ1-4 and V is TRBV7-2; D is ambiguous. CDR3 length equals 17 residues. The V end was cut by 8 bases, the J end by 7 bases, with 26 bases between. CDR1 is SGHTA, CDR2 FQGNSA, per germline. The CDR3: CASCPTAAPPGGEKLFF. The CDR3 DNA reads TGTGCCAGCTGTCCAACGGCCGCTCCTCCAGGAGGTGAAAAACTGTTTTTT.

The CDR3 region has the DNA TGCAGCGCCGTATGGCAGGGCCCCAACAATGAGCAGTTCTTC. This codes for CSAVWQGPNNEQFF. The genes are TRBV29-1 and TRBJ2-1; possible D gene TRBD1, 5 bases. V lost 7 bases and J 5 bases, leaving 18 bases between the germline ends. Per the germline V gene, CDR1 is SQVTM and CDR2 is ANQGSEA. The CDR3 has 14 residues.

The chain carries TRBV2 and TRBJ1-5; 9 bases are a match to TRBD1. The CDR3 is 15 residues long. Germline CDR1 reads SNHLY; CDR2 reads FYNNEI. V lost 6 bases to trimming and J lost 7 bases; unmatched junction nucleotides: 10. CDR3 in amino acids: CASRDDRGRSQPQHF. The CDR3 nucleotides read TGTGCCAGCAGAGACGACAGGGGGAGATCCCAGCCCCAGCATTTT. Full variable domain (missing parts from reference TRBV2 and TRBJ1-5): EPEVTQTPSHQVTQMGQEVILRCVPISNHLYFYWYRQILGQKVEFLVSFYNNEISEKSEIFDDQFSVERPDGSNFTLKIRSTKLEDSAMYFCASRDDRGRSQPQHFGDGTRLSIL.

The chain joins TRBV29-1 to TRBJ2-6, with a weak D call TRBD1 (5 bases). Trimming took 7 bases from V and 4 from J, leaving 20 bases between them. The CDR3 is 16 amino acids. From germline, CDR1 is SQVTM and CDR2 ANQGSEA. The CDR3 DNA is TGCAGCGCCCTAGGCCTCCAGGGCGCCGGGGCCAACGTCCTGACTTTC. It codes for CSALGLQGAGANVLTF.

The chain is built from TRBV7-2 and TRBJ2-2; TRBD1 aligns across 8 bases. The trim removed 4 bases at V and 4 bases at J, leaving 5 bases unmatched. Germline assignment: CDR1 SGHTA and CDR2 FQGNSA. This CDR3 has 15 residues. CDR3 nucleotide sequence: TGTGCCAGCAGCTCCCAGGGGGCGGGCACCGGGGAGCTGTTTTTT. Its translation: CASSSQGAGTGELFF. The whole variable domain, filled in from reference TRBV7-2 and TRBJ2-2, reads GAGVSQSPSNKVTEKGKDVELRCDPISGHTALYWYRQSLGQGLEFLIYFQGNSAPDKSGLPSDRFSAERTGGSVSTLTIQRTQQEDSAVYLCASSSQGAGTGELFFGEGSRLTVL.

The CDR3 bases are TGTGCCTGGAGTGTACTCAACTATGGCTACACCTTC. Amino acids: CAWSVLNYGYTF. The rearrangement links TRBV30 to TRBJ1-2, with D unclear. The ends were cut back, 0 bases at V and 2 bases at J, with 4 bases in the middle. The CDR3 totals 12 residues. CDR1 GTSNPN and CDR2 SVGIG come from the germline V gene (reference sequence).

The CDR3 sequence is CASLRGTNEKLFF. The DNA of the CDR3 is TGTGCCAGCCTTCGGGGTACTAATGAAAAACTGTTTTTT. This rearrangement joins TRBV2 to TRBJ1-4; D ambiguous. V gave up 8 bases and J gave up 2 bases, with 9 bases separating them. Per germline, CDR1 SNHLY and CDR2 FYNNEI. This CDR3 region has 13 residues.

The chain is built from TRBV5-4 and TRBJ1-1, with 8 bases matching TRBD1. This CDR3 has 15 residues. After removal of 3 bases from V and 2 bases from J, the junction contained 6 bases not matched to a gene. Germline V gene lookup returns CDR1 SGHNT and CDR2 YYREEE (reference sequence). CDR3 region: CASSSPDRDNTEAFF. The CDR3 DNA sequence: TGTGCCAGCAGCTCCCCGGACAGGGACAACACTGAAGCTTTCTTT. Supplemented by reference TRBV5-4 and TRBJ1-1, the full variable domain reads ETGVTQSPTHLIKTRGQQVTLRCSSQSGHNTVSWYQQALGQGPQFIFQYYREEENGRGNFPPRFSGLQFPNYSSELNVNALELDDSALYLCASSSPDRDNTEAFFGQGTRLTVV.

The chain recombines TRBV7-2 with TRBJ2-5; no firm D call. Trimming removed 1 base from V and 2 bases from J, with 5 bases in between. This CDR3 region has 13 residues. The germline V gene has CDR1 SGHTA and CDR2 FQGNSA. CDR3 sequence: CASSLGPQETQYF. CDR3 in DNA: TGTGCCAGCAGCTTAGGGCCACAAGAGACCCAGTACTTC.

The chain employs TRBV6-1 and TRBJ2-7, with 12 bases aligning to TRBD2. This CDR3 comprises 14 residues. The V segment lost 6 bases and the J segment 7 bases; nucleotides outside the gene matches: 7. Per germline, CDR1 MNHNS and CDR2 SASEGT. CDR3 residues: CASRPSGRAGEQYF. CDR3 DNA: TGTGCCAGCAGGCCTAGCGGGAGGGCCGGTGAGCAGTACTTC.

This chain links TRBV28 with TRBJ2-1; 9 nucleotides agree with TRBD1. Germline CDR1 reads MDHEN; CDR2 reads SYDVKM. CDR3 length: 15 amino acids. Trimming cost V 6 bases and J 5 bases; bases outside gene matches: 8. CDR3 amino acids: CASRVDRGRHNEQFF. The CDR3 DNA reads TGTGCCAGCAGGGTGGACAGGGGAAGGCACAATGAGCAGTTCTTC.

This clone came up once. The rearrangement uses TRBV25-1 and TRBJ1-2; D remains unclear. Germline assignment: CDR1 MGHDK and CDR2 SYGVNS. The V end was cut by 3 bases, the J end by 2 bases, with 13 bases between. The CDR3 is made up of 15 amino acids. The CDR3 region is CASSDGQLLNYGYTF. The CDR3 DNA reads as TGTGCCAGCAGTGATGGGCAGCTCCTGAACTATGGCTACACCTTC.

This clone showed up just once. V is TRBV9 and J is TRBJ2-7; D is possibly TRBD2 (6 bases). Trimming stripped 3 bases from V and 7 bases from J, with 23 bases between. From germline, CDR1 is SGDLS and CDR2 YYNGEE. The CDR3 has 16 amino acids. The CDR3 loop reads CASSGGYASGGDEQYF. The CDR3, as DNA: TGTGCCAGCAGCGGGGGGTATGCCTCCGGAGGGGATGAGCAGTACTTC.

The chain combines TRBV30 with TRBJ1-5; D uncertain. Trimming pared 1 base from V and 4 bases from J, leaving 8 bases between. CDR3 size: 13 residues. Germline V lookup: CDR1 GTSNPN, CDR2 SVGIG (reference sequence). The DNA for the CDR3 is TGTGCCTGGAGTGATAGGGAGAATCAGCCCCAGCATTTT. It specifies CAWSDRENQPQHF.

The V and J genes are TRBV10-2 and TRBJ1-3, with D possibly matching TRBD1 (5 bases). Trimming left V 7 bases short and J 1 base short, with 11 bases between. The CDR3 runs to 14 residues. In germline, CDR1 is WSHSY, CDR2 SAAADI. CDR3 nucleotide sequence: TGCGCCAGCACCCCCAGGGATTCTGGAAACACCATATATTTT. This codes for CASTPRDSGNTIYF.

The CDR3 DNA reads TGTGCCAGCAGCTTATCCACCGGGATTCGGACCACAGATACGCAGTATTTT. Encoded protein: CASSLSTGIRTTDTQYF. The V gene is TRBV7-9, the J gene TRBJ2-3; a possible D gene is TRBD2 (5 bases). V was clipped by 2 bases and J by 2 bases, with 17 bases between them. CDR1 and CDR2 from the germline V gene are SEHNR and FQNEAQ (reference sequence). This CDR3 comprises 17 residues.

The J gene is TRBJ1-1, the V gene TRBV2, with TRBD1 matching 7 bases. The CDR3 is 14 amino acids. J gave up 1 base and V 5 bases, and 4 bases lay outside the gene matches. The germline CDR1 and CDR2 sequences are SNHLY and FYNNEI. DNA of the CDR3: TGTGCCAGCAGTCAGGGACAGCCGAACACTGAAGCTTTCTTT. Protein sequence: CASSQGQPNTEAFF.

The chain combines TRBV7-2 with TRBJ1-5; D is possibly TRBD1 (6 bases). Trimming left V 0 bases short and J 3 bases short, with 9 bases between. The CDR3 loop spans 15 amino acids. The germline gives CDR1 SGHTA, CDR2 FQGNSA. CDR3 residues: CASSLAPGVNQPQHF. In DNA, the CDR3 is TGTGCCAGCAGCTTAGCCCCAGGGGTCAATCAGCCCCAGCATTTT.

The CDR3 sequence is CASSATGTGNYGNTIYF. The CDR3 bases are TGTGCCAGCAGCGCAACCGGGACAGGGAATTACGGAAACACCATATATTTT. The J gene is TRBJ1-3, the V gene TRBV9, with TRBD1 matching 9 bases. The CDR3 runs to 17 residues. Germline loops: CDR1 SGDLS, CDR2 YYNGEE. V trimming: 3 bases; J trimming: 4 bases; junction bases outside the gene matches: 11.

The J gene is TRBJ1-3, the V gene TRBV4-2; no reliable D call. Germline V gene sequence: CDR1 LGHNA, CDR2 YNFKEQ. Trimming removed 0 bases from V and 8 bases from J, with 11 bases in between. This CDR3 is 14 amino acids long. The CDR3 DNA is TGTGCCAGCAGCCAAGAGAGGAGGGAATACACCATATATTTT. Protein product: CASSQERREYTIYF.

This clone was seen only a few times. This chain uses TRBV5-6 with TRBJ1-4; the D gene is possibly TRBD1 (5 bases). CDR1 is SGHDT, CDR2 YYEEEE, per germline. Trimming left V 0 bases short and J 7 bases short, with 10 bases between. This CDR3 has 14 amino acids. This CDR3 is CASSLAQGGEKLFF. The DNA for the CDR3 is TGTGCCAGCAGCTTGGCCCAGGGTGGTGAAAAACTGTTTTTT.

This chain joins TRBV19 and TRBJ2-3; unclear D gene. Germline V gene lookup returns CDR1 LNHDA and CDR2 SQIVND (reference sequence). Trimming removed 3 bases from V and 2 bases from J, with 15 bases in between. The CDR3 is 16 residues long. For the CDR3, the DNA is TGTGCCAGTAGTATCGACTTCCCTCCCCTCACAGATACGCAGTATTTT. It translates to CASSIDFPPLTDTQYF.